This T cell receptor (beta chain) was recovered during a study of breast tumors, draining lymph nodes, adjacent tissues. This clonotype has a handful of counts. Its target is not known. TCRdb reprocessed the multiplex PCR reads via MiXCR and lists one record per CDR3 protein. The sample lists 20,000 to 30,000 distinct CDR3 sequences, about 70% seen once, with 23% in the top ten. Notes on the study in general: Tumor repertoires ranked between lymph nodes and nontumor tissue in diversity, with V and J gene preferences. The lymph node origin of tumor T cells was framed as consistent with a hypothesis, not demonstrated. Luminal-like breast cancer showed significantly higher tumor–nontumor repertoire similarity than basal-like. Most tumor T cells seemingly derive from lymph node, then expand in tumor.

With 4 bases clipped from V and 6 bases from J, the junction kept 8 bases outside the gene matches. There are 14 residues in the CDR3. Germline CDR1 SNHLY, CDR2 FYNNEI. The TCR comes from a female donor with breast cancer. Some clones in this sample may be carry-over from other donors' samples. The chain carries TRBV2 and TRBJ2-7, with TRBD1 identical over 8 bases. Sequenced material: tumor-adjacent breast tissue. CDR3 residues: CASSGDRDRTEQYF. As DNA, the CDR3 is TGTGCCAGCAGTGGGGACCGGGACAGGACCGAGCAGTACTTC. Drawing the rest from reference TRBV2 and TRBJ2-7, the complete variable domain is EPEVTQTPSHQVTQMGQEVILRCVPISNHLYFYWYRQILGQKVEFLVSFYNNEISEKSEIFDDQFSVERPDGSNFTLKIRSTKLEDSAMYFCASSGDRDRTEQYFGPGTRLTVT.